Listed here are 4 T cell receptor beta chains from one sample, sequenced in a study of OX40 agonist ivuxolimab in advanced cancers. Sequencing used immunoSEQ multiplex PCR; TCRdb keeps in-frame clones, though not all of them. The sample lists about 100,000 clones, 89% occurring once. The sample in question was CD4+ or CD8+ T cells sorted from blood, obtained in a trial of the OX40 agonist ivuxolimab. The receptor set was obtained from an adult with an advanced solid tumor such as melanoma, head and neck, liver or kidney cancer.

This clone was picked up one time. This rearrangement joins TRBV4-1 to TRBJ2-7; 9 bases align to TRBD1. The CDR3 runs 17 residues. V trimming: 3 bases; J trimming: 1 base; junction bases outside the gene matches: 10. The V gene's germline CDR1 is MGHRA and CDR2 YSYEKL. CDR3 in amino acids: CASSHDTPGQGSYEQYF. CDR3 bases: TGCGCCAGCAGCCACGACACGCCGGGACAGGGATCCTACGAGCAGTACTTC.

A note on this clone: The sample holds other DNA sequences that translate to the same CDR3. This CDR3 is CASTSVNTGELFF. CDR3 bases: TGTGCCAGCACGTCGGTGAACACCGGGGAGCTGTTTTTT. This chain links TRBV28 with TRBJ2-2; D is ambiguous. The CDR3 length is 13 residues. V was pared by 7 bases and J by 1 base, with 7 bases between. Germline CDR1 MDHEN, CDR2 SYDVKM. Full variable domain (rest looked up from reference TRBV28 and TRBJ2-2): DVKVTQSSRYLVKRTGEKVFLECVQDMDHENMFWYRQDPGLGLRLIYFSYDVKMKEKGDIPEGYSVSREKKERFSLILESASTNQTSMYLCASTSVNTGELFFGEGSRLTVL.

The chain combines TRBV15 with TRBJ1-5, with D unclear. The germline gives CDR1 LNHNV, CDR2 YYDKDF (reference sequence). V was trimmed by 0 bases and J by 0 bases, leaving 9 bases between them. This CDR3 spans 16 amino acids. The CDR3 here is CATSRDPGYSNQPQHF. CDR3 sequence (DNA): TGTGCCACCAGCAGAGATCCAGGTTATAGCAATCAGCCCCAGCATTTT.

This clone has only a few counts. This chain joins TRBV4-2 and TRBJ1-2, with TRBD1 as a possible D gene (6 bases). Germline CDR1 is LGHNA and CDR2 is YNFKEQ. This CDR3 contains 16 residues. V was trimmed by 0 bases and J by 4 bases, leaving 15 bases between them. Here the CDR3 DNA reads TGTGCCAGCAGCCAAGACGCTAATCCGGACAGCTATGGCTACACCTTC. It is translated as CASSQDANPDSYGYTF.